This TCR beta chain was captured by sequencing in a study of human T cells and chemical hapten exposure (dated by TCRdb to 2020 to 2022). As for the study more broadly: For sensitization, 2% DPC in acetone was applied to a roughly 2 cm by roughly 2 cm area of upper inner arm skin. Throughout the study period of approximately 23 weeks, patients also received therapeutic DPC doses to the scalp every week. Patch testing on the upper back used Finn chambers containing 0.01% DPC, with scoring done after 6 days according to International Contact Dermatitis Research Group standards. The patient cohort, mostly female, included alopecia areata with under or over 50% scalp involvement, alopecia totalis and alopecia universalis. Libraries were pooled for sequencing, and per-sample TCR yields varied mainly because of small differences in library volumes within the pool. In alopecia patients, the study followed how the peripheral blood TCR repertoire changed in vivo over primary and secondary sensitization to diphenylcyclopropenone (DPC), a hapten. Blood was sampled from patients pre-sensitization (week 0) and at 2, 6 and about 24 weeks after DPC sensitization. Nearly 30 alopecia patients gave blood for TCR sequencing at one to four time points (pre-sensitization, 2, 6 and 24 weeks).

The cysteine opens and the phenylalanine closes a CDR3 of 12 amino acids. The read is trimmed to its CDR3 DNA, 36 bases read in frame from base 1. The CDR1 and CDR2 encoded by the germline V gene are SQVTM and ANQGSEA. V has 7 bases trimmed and J has 7 bases trimmed; junction bases matching no gene number 7. The time point label of this sample denotes: pre-sensitization, week 0. Reading the label with the study, this specimen's treatment or condition is: therapeutic diphenylcyclopropenone sensitization with weekly scalp DPC. At every patch-test visit, the blood draw took place before the patch test was put on. To be eligible, patients had to be aged 18 to 70, diagnosed with alopecia and judged suitable for DPC therapy, while pregnant patients were excluded. Unfractionated whole blood was collected in Tempus Blood RNA tubes, and total RNA was extracted from that blood. Overall study results and their limits: Repeated subsampling changed both the strength of the expansion versus patch-test correlation and the threshold at which the correlation became significant. The number of TCRs above 1 in 1000 frequency did not change with DPC sensitization; there was no evidence of global repertoire structure alterations. Significantly more large CDR3 similarity clusters were formed by expanded TCRs than by pre-sensitization or healthy control sets, consistent with antigen-driven responses. Because all patients had alopecia, a presumed autoimmune disease, the immune response of the patients might differ from that of healthy individuals. Patch test score was positively correlated with the number of PT1 expanded TCRs, with significance at thresholds 8, 16 and 32 but not at 4.

This clonotype was picked up many times. Its recognized antigen is unknown. No clone much larger than this one lies a single base away; base qualities are absent. The library was obtained by RACE. The sample was run on a NextSeq 500. Library preparation attached unique molecular identifiers to individual cDNA molecules for quantitative, reproducible TCR counting. For every blood RNA sample, sequencing covered both the TCR alpha and TCR beta chains. Turning to the authors' computational methods: Samples had a median of roughly 91,000 TCRs, with a range from roughly 20,000 to 690,600. V, J and CDR3 annotation of the TCR reads was performed with the Decombinator software suite. To make PS versus PT1 abundance plots, every sample was subsampled to the same number of TCRs (28,000). Expanded TCRs were defined as absent before sensitization and observed at least eight times at the 2-week time point. The public sequencing data were trimmed at Q25 with fastp and processed into clonotypes with MiXCR by TCRdb, which kept only in-frame beta chains. Duplicate CDR3 protein sequences are folded into a single record with the most common DNA and genes. The V and J calls were not made by the authors but by TCRdb's processing. The sample yields roughly 380,000 distinct CDR3 sequences; less than 6.5% were counted once. About 2.5% of the sample comes from the top ten.

The sequence came from a woman aged 45 to 65 with alopecia areata. Some clones in this sample may be carry-over from other donors' samples. Recombination connected TRBV29-1 to TRBJ1-1; the junction holds 9 bases that match TRBD1. Sequenced material: whole blood, taken in connection with sensitization to the hapten diphenylcyclopropenone (DPC). The CDR3 protein is CSAGRQGGEAFF. At the DNA level, the sequence is TGCAGCGCCGGTCGACAGGGGGGTGAAGCTTTCTTT. The entire variable domain, with the stretches around the CDR3 drawn from the reference TRBV29-1 and TRBJ1-1 proteins, is SAVISQKPSRDICQRGTSLTIQCQVDSQVTMMFWYRQQPGQSLTLIATANQGSEATYESGFVIDKFPISRPNLTFSTLTVSNMSPEDSSIYLCSAGRQGGEAFFGQGTRLTVV.